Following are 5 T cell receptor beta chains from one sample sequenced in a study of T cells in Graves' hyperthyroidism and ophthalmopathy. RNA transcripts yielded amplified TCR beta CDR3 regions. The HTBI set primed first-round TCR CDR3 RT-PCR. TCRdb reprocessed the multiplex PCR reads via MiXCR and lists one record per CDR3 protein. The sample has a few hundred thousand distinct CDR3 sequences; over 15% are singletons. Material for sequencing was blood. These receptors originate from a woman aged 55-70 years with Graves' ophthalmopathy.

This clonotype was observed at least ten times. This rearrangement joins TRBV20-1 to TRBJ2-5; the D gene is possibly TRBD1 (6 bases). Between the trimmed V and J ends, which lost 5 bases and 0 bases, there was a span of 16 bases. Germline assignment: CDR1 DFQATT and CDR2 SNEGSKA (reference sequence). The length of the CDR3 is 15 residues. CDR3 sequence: CSAGETDRYQETQYF. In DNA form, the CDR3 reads TGCAGTGCTGGGGAAACAGACAGGTACCAAGAGACCCAGTACTTC.

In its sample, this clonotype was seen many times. The CDR3 coding sequence is TGCAGTGCCAGGAGCGGAATTAGCTCCTATAATTCACCCCTCCACTTT. Amino acid sequence: CSARSGISSYNSPLHF. V gene TRBV20-1 combines with J gene TRBJ1-6, with D hard to call. V lost 6 bases and J lost 0, with 15 bases in between. Germline assignment: CDR1 DFQATT and CDR2 SNEGSKA (reference sequence). CDR3 length: 16 amino acids.

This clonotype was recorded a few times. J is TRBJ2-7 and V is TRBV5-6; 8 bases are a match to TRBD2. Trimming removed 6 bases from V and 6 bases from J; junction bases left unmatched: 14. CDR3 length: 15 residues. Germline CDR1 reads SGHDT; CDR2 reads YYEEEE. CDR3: CASTRRGTSFLEQYF. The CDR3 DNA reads TGTGCCAGCACCCGACGCGGGACTAGTTTCCTCGAGCAGTACTTC.

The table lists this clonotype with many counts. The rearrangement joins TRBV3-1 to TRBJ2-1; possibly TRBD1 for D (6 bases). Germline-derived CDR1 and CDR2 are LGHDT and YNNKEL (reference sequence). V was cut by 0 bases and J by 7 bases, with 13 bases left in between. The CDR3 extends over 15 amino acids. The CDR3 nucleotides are TGTGCCAGCAGCCAAGATTTCACAGGGCGAAATGAGCAGTTCTTC. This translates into CASSQDFTGRNEQFF.

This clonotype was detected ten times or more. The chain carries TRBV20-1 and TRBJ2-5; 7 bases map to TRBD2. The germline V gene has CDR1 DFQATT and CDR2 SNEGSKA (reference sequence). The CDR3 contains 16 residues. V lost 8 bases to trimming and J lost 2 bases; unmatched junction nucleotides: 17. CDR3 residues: CSLAPSTGTTQETQYF. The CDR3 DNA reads TGCAGTCTAGCCCCTTCCACCGGGACTACACAAGAGACCCAGTACTTC.